This TCR beta chain was observed in a study of cytomegalovirus exposure and HLA in healthy donors. The PCR ran on 60 Vbeta and 13 Jbeta primers. TCRdb keeps only in-frame clones here, not all; method: immunoSEQ multiplex PCR. The sample lists about 110,000 clones; 60% to 85% were seen once. This clone showed up just a few times. Sequenced material: PBMCs. The clonotype originates from a woman younger than 45 in good health and CMV-seronegative.

The CDR3 coding sequence is TGTGCCAGCAGTGAAGGCAGAACCTACGAGCAGTACTTC. Its translation: CASSEGRTYEQYF. The chain joins TRBV6-1 to TRBJ2-7; no firm D call. Deletions cut 1 base from V and 2 bases from J, with 6 bases between. CDR3 length: 13 residues. CDR1 is MNHNS, CDR2 SASEGT, per germline.